These 17 T cell receptor beta chains were all obtained from the same sample, sequenced in a study of T cell repertoires in cytomegalovirus infection. MiXCR, run by TCRdb on the reads, gives a single entry per CDR3 protein. Among approximately 700,000 distinct CDR3 sequences listed, approximately 34% were seen once. Specimen: PBMCs. These TCRs come from a human donor in good health (CMV status not recorded). Some clones in this sample may be carry-over from other donors' samples.

A few counts support this clonotype. Here the CDR3 DNA reads TGTGCCTGGAGTAAACAGGGGTCCGGGGAGCTGTTTTTT. Amino acid sequence: CAWSKQGSGELFF. This sequence joins TRBV30 and TRBJ2-2; TRBD1 agrees at 7 bases. The length of the CDR3 is 13 residues. The V gene's germline CDR1 is GTSNPN and CDR2 SVGIG (reference sequence). V lost 2 bases to trimming and J lost 6 bases; unmatched junction nucleotides: 3.

The V gene is TRBV20-1, the J gene TRBJ2-3; D is uncertain. The CDR3 consists of 13 residues. Trimming removed 6 bases at V and 6 bases at J, with 16 bases between. Germline values: CDR1 DFQATT, CDR2 SNEGSKA (reference sequence). CDR3 protein: CSAQGPGLDTQYF. The CDR3 region has the DNA TGCAGTGCCCAAGGGCCTGGGCTGGATACGCAGTATTTT.

The chain has TRBV7-9 and TRBJ2-5; D perhaps matches TRBD1 (5 bases). Per the germline V gene, CDR1 is SEHNR and CDR2 is FQNEAQ (reference sequence). Between the trimmed V and J ends, which lost 2 bases and 6 bases, there was a span of 13 bases. The CDR3 extends over 14 amino acids. CDR3 sequence reads: CASSLWGPRKTQYF. The CDR3 region has the DNA TGTGCCAGCAGCTTATGGGGCCCCCGGAAGACCCAGTACTTC.

This clonotype was detected only a few times. CDR3 nucleotide sequence: TGTGCCAGCAGTGGGGCCCGGCGAGTAGCGGGAAACACCGGGGAGCTGTTTTTT. This codes for CASSGARRVAGNTGELFF. The rearrangement joins TRBV28 to TRBJ2-2; 8 bases line up with TRBD2. Germline V gene lookup returns CDR1 MDHEN and CDR2 SYDVKM. CDR3 length equals 18 residues. V shed 5 bases and J 2 bases; nucleotides not matched to a gene: 13.

In this sample, this clonotype turned up a few times. The genes are TRBV7-4 and TRBJ2-3; D may be TRBD1 (6 bases). Germline V gives CDR1 SGHVT, CDR2 SQSDAQ. The CDR3 has 15 amino acids. V shed 10 bases and J shed 2 bases, with 19 bases lying between them. The chain's CDR3 is CATQPQGTLTDTQYF. CDR3 in DNA: TGTGCCACCCAACCTCAGGGGACCCTCACAGATACGCAGTATTTT.

This chain joins TRBV20-1 and TRBJ2-3; tentatively, D is TRBD2 (5 bases). Per germline, CDR1 DFQATT and CDR2 SNEGSKA (reference sequence). Between the trimmed V and J ends, which lost 4 bases and 4 bases, there was a span of 15 bases. The CDR3 runs to 14 residues. The DNA of the CDR3 is TGCAGTGCTACCGGGATAGGTTCAGCAGATACGCAGTATTTT. This codes for CSATGIGSADTQYF.

The chain has TRBV20-1 and TRBJ2-5, with TRBD2 matching 10 bases. CDR3 length: 15 amino acids. CDR1 and CDR2 (germline): DFQATT, SNEGSKA (reference sequence). V shed 4 bases and J 4 bases; nucleotides not matched to a gene: 9. The CDR3 protein is CSANLAGATGETQYF. In DNA form, the CDR3 reads TGCAGTGCTAATCTAGCGGGGGCCACAGGAGAGACCCAGTACTTC.

V is TRBV5-6 and J is TRBJ2-2, with 7 bases identical to TRBD1. V lost 0 bases and J lost 3; bases outside the gene matches: 8. The V gene's germline CDR1 is SGHDT and CDR2 YYEEEE. The CDR3 runs 17 residues. In DNA, the CDR3 is TGTGCCAGCAGCTTGGGTTACACAGGGGCGGACACCGGGGAGCTGTTTTTT. Translating gives CASSLGYTGADTGELFF.

The chain has TRBV3-1 and TRBJ2-1; TRBD2 agrees at 9 bases. The CDR3 totals 16 residues. Per germline, CDR1 LGHDT and CDR2 YNNKEL (reference sequence). Trimming took 3 bases from V and 9 from J; bases not matched to a gene: 12. The chain's CDR3 is CASSQDSGGHGFEQFF. DNA for the CDR3: TGTGCCAGCAGCCAGGATAGCGGGGGCCACGGGTTTGAGCAGTTCTTC.

This clonotype was seen a handful of times. This rearrangement joins TRBV29-1 to TRBJ1-6, with D hard to call. This CDR3 is 14 amino acids long. The germline V and J ends were trimmed by 4 bases and 0 bases, with 7 bases remaining between them. Per the germline V gene, CDR1 is SQVTM and CDR2 is ANQGSEA. The CDR3 here is CSVVEGSYNSPLHF. The CDR3 bases are TGCAGCGTTGTGGAGGGCTCCTATAATTCACCCCTCCACTTT.

The chain recombines TRBV12-3 or TRBV12-4 with TRBJ1-4, with D hard to call. The CDR3 is 17 residues long. Deletions cut 3 bases from V and 7 bases from J, with 21 bases between. CDR3 DNA: TGTGCCAGCAGTTTTACGGGGTCACGTAGGCAACGTGAAAAACTGTTTTTT. Translating gives CASSFTGSRRQREKLFF.

This clonotype was seen ten or more times. This chain uses TRBV27 with TRBJ2-1; unclear D gene. The V and J ends lost 5 bases and 8 bases respectively, with 7 bases between them. The germline CDR1 and CDR2 sequences are MNHEY and SMNVEV (reference sequence). CDR3 length: 11 residues. Here the CDR3 reads CASSRNHEQFF. CDR3 in DNA: TGTGCCAGCAGTCGCAATCATGAGCAGTTCTTC.

V and J are TRBV20-1 and TRBJ2-2, with TRBD1 identical over 7 bases. J was trimmed by 10 bases and V by 6 bases; bases with no gene match: 5. This CDR3 has 11 amino acids. Germline CDR1 reads DFQATT; CDR2 reads SNEGSKA (reference sequence). DNA of the CDR3: TGCAGTGCCCCGGGGACAGAGGAGCTGTTTTTT. Its translation: CSAPGTEELFF.

The V call is TRBV5-1, the J call TRBJ2-5, with 9 nucleotides matching TRBD2. The CDR3 runs 16 residues. Losses at the gene ends were 3 bases for V and 4 bases for J; bases not matched to a gene: 10. Germline assignment: CDR1 SGHRS and CDR2 YFSETQ. For the CDR3, the DNA is TGCGCCAGCAGCTCGGGTACTATTAGCGGGAGAGAGACCCAGTACTTC. As protein: CASSSGTISGRETQYF.

The table lists this clonotype with many counts. The chain has TRBV7-2 and TRBJ2-7, with D uncertain. Trimming stripped 10 bases from V and 1 base from J, with 20 bases between. CDR1 SGHTA and CDR2 FQGNSA come from the germline V gene. The CDR3 sequence is 15 residues long. The chain's CDR3 is CATQLDGQPSYEQYF. For the CDR3, the DNA is TGTGCCACGCAGCTTGATGGGCAGCCATCCTACGAGCAGTACTTC. Based on the CDR3 plus reference TRBV7-2 and TRBJ2-7, the full variable domain is GAGVSQSPSNKVTEKGKDVELRCDPISGHTALYWYRQSLGQGLEFLIYFQGNSAPDKSGLPSDRFSAERTGGSVSTLTIQRTQQEDSAVYLCATQLDGQPSYEQYFGPGTRLTVT.

The table lists this clonotype with many counts. The gene calls are TRBV19 and TRBJ1-5, with 9 bases that match TRBD1. The CDR3 covers 14 residues. Germline-derived CDR1 and CDR2 are LNHDA and SQIVND (reference sequence). J was trimmed by 6 bases and V by 5 bases; bases with no gene match: 5. The CDR3 nucleotides are TGTGCCAGTAGTCGACAGGGGGTCCGTCAGCCCCAGCATTTT. Encoded protein: CASSRQGVRQPQHF.

The rearrangement uses TRBV19 and TRBJ1-1; TRBD1 is a possible D gene (5 bases). V was pared by 4 bases and J by 4 bases, with 16 bases between. This CDR3 comprises 15 residues. The germline V gene encodes CDR1 LNHDA and CDR2 SQIVND (reference sequence). The DNA of the CDR3 is TGTGCCAGTAGTACCGCGACGGGGGGGTTCACTGAAGCTTTCTTT. Protein sequence: CASSTATGGFTEAFF.